One sample yielded the 27 T cell receptor beta chains listed below, sequenced in a study of blood T cell repertoires in COVID-19. Produced via immunoSEQ multiplex PCR; TCRdb's table is partial and in-frame only. The sample carries some 290,000 clones, less than 90% recorded once. The sequenced sample was peripheral blood. These receptors all come from a woman aged 30 to 39 with COVID-19, enrolled during active disease.

This clone was counted once. The chain links TRBV3-1 (or the pseudogene TRBV3-2) to TRBJ2-1; no clear D. CDR1 and CDR2 from the germline V gene are LGHDT and YNNKEL (reference sequence). The CDR3 sequence is 18 residues long. V lost 2 bases to trimming and J lost 7 bases, with 24 bases between them. The CDR3 coding sequence is TGTGCCAGCAGCCAATGGCCACTCGTGGCGGTCCTTGGGAATGAGCAGTTCTTC. Translating gives CASSQWPLVAVLGNEQFF.

The V gene is TRBV11-2, the J gene TRBJ2-4; maybe TRBD1 (6 bases). CDR1 SGHAT and CDR2 FQNNGV come from the germline V gene. The CDR3 sequence is 15 residues long. The ends were cut back, 3 bases at V and 2 bases at J, with 11 bases in the middle. The CDR3, as DNA: TGTGCCAGCAGCTTCCTTACAGGGTCCAAAAACATTCAGTACTTC. Encoded protein: CASSFLTGSKNIQYF.

This clone was observed a handful of times. This chain links TRBV6-1 with TRBJ1-1; unclear D gene. The CDR3 loop spans 14 amino acids. CDR1 is MNHNS and CDR2 is SASEGT in the germline V gene. V was trimmed by 0 bases and J by 6 bases, leaving 11 bases between them. The CDR3 nucleotides are TGTGCCAGCAGTGAAGCACGGGTTGACCCTGAAGCTTTCTTT. Its translation is CASSEARVDPEAFF.

The chain carries TRBV6-5 and TRBJ1-2; unclear D gene. This CDR3 has 14 residues. Germline V CDR1 and CDR2: MNHEY, SVGAGI. Trimming stripped 0 bases from V and 4 bases from J, with 9 bases between. This chain's CDR3 is CASSYSRESYGYTF. The CDR3 DNA reads TGTGCCAGCAGTTACTCTCGAGAGTCCTATGGCTACACCTTC.

This clone was recorded only once. V usage is TRBV28 and J usage is TRBJ1-2, with a weak D call TRBD1 (5 bases). CDR3 length equals 15 residues. The germline CDR1 and CDR2 sequences are MDHEN and SYDVKM. V lost 2 bases and J 8 bases, leaving 18 bases between the germline ends. The chain's CDR3 is CASSLSQRQWGGYTF. CDR3 nucleotide sequence: TGTGCCAGCAGTTTAAGTCAGCGTCAATGGGGCGGCTACACCTTC.

J is TRBJ2-7 and V is TRBV7-9; TRBD1 matches at 7 bases. This CDR3 spans 16 amino acids. Germline CDR1 reads SEHNR; CDR2 reads FQNEAQ (reference sequence). The V gene end was trimmed by 5 bases and the J gene end by 2 bases; junction bases not matched to a gene: 12. This chain's CDR3 is CASSPYRGSTTYEQYF. CDR3 nucleotides: TGTGCCAGCAGCCCATACAGGGGTTCAACCACCTACGAGCAGTACTTC.

This rearrangement joins TRBV6-5 to TRBJ1-1; the match to TRBD1 covers 9 bases. The length of the CDR3 is 14 residues. Germline loops: CDR1 MNHEY, CDR2 SVGAGI. The ends lost 6 bases at V and 4 bases at J; junction bases unmatched: 6. CDR3 amino acids: CASSQQGASTEAFF. For the CDR3, the DNA is TGTGCCAGCAGCCAACAGGGGGCGAGCACTGAAGCTTTCTTT.

This chain connects TRBV6-5 to TRBJ2-3, with 11 bases identical to TRBD2. V lost 0 bases, J lost 4 bases, and 3 bases stayed unmatched. From germline, CDR1 is MNHEY and CDR2 SVGAGI. The CDR3 has 16 residues. This CDR3 reads CASSYSSGGASDTQYF. CDR3 coding DNA: TGTGCCAGCAGTTACTCTAGCGGGGGGGCCTCAGATACGCAGTATTTT.

CDR3 region: CASSLGSGTPEQYF. The CDR3 coding sequence is TGCGCCAGCAGCTTGGGATCAGGAACGCCCGAGCAGTACTTC. The chain employs TRBV5-1 and TRBJ2-7; D not resolved. This CDR3 is built from 14 residues. V was trimmed by 0 bases and J by 6 bases, leaving 13 bases between them. Per germline, CDR1 SGHRS and CDR2 YFSETQ.

V gene TRBV27 combines with J gene TRBJ1-5; 9 positions agree with TRBD1. The CDR3 is made up of 14 amino acids. The germline gives CDR1 MNHEY, CDR2 SMNVEV (reference sequence). Losses at the gene ends were 5 bases for V and 8 bases for J; bases not matched to a gene: 7. The CDR3, as DNA: TGTGCCAGCAGTGCAACAGGGGGCGGTGAGCCCCAGCATTTT. Residues: CASSATGGGEPQHF.

The chain has TRBV3-1 (or the pseudogene TRBV3-2) and TRBJ2-7; perhaps TRBD1 as D (6 bases). Germline V CDR1 and CDR2: LGHDT, YNNKEL (reference sequence). The CDR3 runs 15 residues. V dropped 4 bases and J dropped 4 bases, with 17 bases sitting between them. CDR3 coding DNA: TGTGCCAGCAGCCCCGAAACAGGGAGCCGTTACGAGCAGTACTTC. Residues: CASSPETGSRYEQYF.

V usage is TRBV5-1 and J usage is TRBJ1-1; D not resolved. Germline CDR1 SGHRS, CDR2 YFSETQ. The CDR3 covers 13 residues. Trimming cost V 1 base and J 1 base, with 5 bases left between them. The CDR3 DNA follows: TGCGCCAGCAGCTTGCTAGGGAACACTGAAGCTTTCTTT. As protein: CASSLLGNTEAFF.

This chain joins TRBV2 and TRBJ2-3; 9 bases match TRBD2. Germline loops: CDR1 SNHLY, CDR2 FYNNEI. The CDR3 loop spans 16 amino acids. Trimming cost V 8 bases and J 0 bases; bases outside gene matches: 9. The CDR3: CASSLAGPSSTDTQYF. The CDR3 DNA is TGTGCCAGCTCTCTAGCGGGGCCTTCTAGCACAGATACGCAGTATTTT.

The chain uses TRBV4-1 and TRBJ1-1, with 7 nucleotides matching TRBD1. Germline values: CDR1 MGHRA, CDR2 YSYEKL. The CDR3 contains 15 residues. With V trimmed by 4 bases and J by 0 bases, 5 bases remained unmatched. Written as DNA, the CDR3 is TGCGCCAGCAGCCTGACAGGGACCATGAACACTGAAGCTTTCTTT. It is translated as CASSLTGTMNTEAFF.

This chain joins TRBV9 and TRBJ2-3; TRBD2 matches at 9 bases. After removal of 4 bases from V and 1 base from J, the junction contained 4 bases not matched to a gene. The CDR3 is made up of 15 amino acids. From germline, CDR1 is SGDLS and CDR2 YYNGEE. CDR3 DNA: TGTGCCAGCAGCAATAGCGGGGGAGGCACAGATACGCAGTATTTT. This gives the protein CASSNSGGGTDTQYF.

This chain links TRBV6-1 with TRBJ2-7; 9 bases agree with TRBD1. Trimming at V came to 4 bases and at J to 1 base, leaving 8 bases not matched to a gene. The CDR3 runs to 16 residues. Germline lookup yields CDR1 MNHNS and CDR2 SASEGT. The CDR3 coding sequence is TGTGCCAGCAGTGTGGCCGTGGGGACAGGGTCCTACGAGCAGTACTTC. Its translation: CASSVAVGTGSYEQYF.

The chain recombines TRBV3-1 (or the pseudogene TRBV3-2) with TRBJ1-2; D call uncertain. This CDR3 has 14 amino acids. Trimming stripped 1 base from V and 1 base from J, with 7 bases between. The germline CDR1 and CDR2 sequences are LGHDT and YNNKEL (reference sequence). The CDR3 coding sequence is TGTGCCAGCAGCCAAGCCGCGGGTAACTATGGCTACACCTTC. It translates to CASSQAAGNYGYTF.

The rearrangement uses TRBV2 and TRBJ1-4; D is undetermined. The germline V gene has CDR1 SNHLY and CDR2 FYNNEI. The CDR3 covers 14 residues. V lost 4 bases and J lost 5, with 11 bases in between. Here the CDR3 reads CASSGRRGNEKLFF. The CDR3, as DNA: TGTGCCAGCAGTGGCCGACGGGGAAATGAAAAACTGTTTTTT.

V and J are TRBV25-1 and TRBJ1-1; perhaps TRBD1 as D (5 bases). CDR3 length equals 14 residues. The germline CDR1 and CDR2 sequences are MGHDK and SYGVNS. V lost 8 bases and J lost 0, with 13 bases in between. CDR3 nucleotide sequence: TGTGCCAGCTCCTGGGGCACATTGAACACTGAAGCTTTCTTT. It specifies CASSWGTLNTEAFF.

The chain carries TRBV14 and TRBJ1-6; no clear D gene. The CDR3 covers 15 residues. The germline CDR1 and CDR2 sequences are SGHDN and FVKESK. The V gene lost 0 bases and the J gene lost 3 bases, with 6 bases spanning the gap. The CDR3 bases are TGTGCCAGCAGCCAAGAGGGCTACTATAATTCACCCCTCCACTTT. It yields the protein CASSQEGYYNSPLHF.

The V and J genes are TRBV4-1 and TRBJ1-5; D possibly corresponds to TRBD1 (5 bases). The germline V gene has CDR1 MGHRA and CDR2 YSYEKL. V lost 4 bases and J 0 bases, leaving 13 bases between the germline ends. This CDR3 has 16 amino acids. Here the CDR3 DNA reads TGCGCCAGCAGCCCTACGGGGAGGGGTAGCAATCAGCCCCAGCATTTT. Translating it yields CASSPTGRGSNQPQHF.

The rearrangement links TRBV5-4 to TRBJ2-3, with TRBD1 matching 11 bases. The CDR3 extends over 15 amino acids. CDR1 SGHNT and CDR2 YYREEE come from the germline V gene (reference sequence). Trimming removed 4 bases from V and 6 bases from J; junction bases left unmatched: 7. The CDR3 here is CASSPDRGRWDTQYF. CDR3 nucleotide sequence: TGTGCCAGCAGCCCGGACAGGGGGCGTTGGGATACGCAGTATTTT.

As to this clone: Germline is not matched at one junction end, which may reflect a read error. Different DNA sequences within this sample yield the same CDR3. CDR3 bases: TGCGCCAGCAGTCAAGATTTAATCAGCGCCTATCGGCAGCCCCAGCATTTT. Its translation is CASSQDLISAYRQPQHF. The rearrangement links TRBV4-1 to TRBJ1-5; D not resolved. Germline V CDR1 and CDR2: MGHRA, YSYEKL. This CDR3 has 17 residues.

The rearrangement joins TRBV7-2 to TRBJ1-6; tentatively, D is TRBD1 (6 bases). V was pared by 4 bases and J by 9 bases, with 19 bases between. The CDR3 is made up of 16 amino acids. Germline V gene lookup returns CDR1 SGHTA and CDR2 FQGNSA. The CDR3 is CASSSGVRGSSSPLHF. For the CDR3, the DNA is TGTGCCAGCAGCTCAGGGGTCCGGGGTTCGAGTTCACCCCTCCACTTT.

This chain links TRBV5-1 with TRBJ2-2, with 11 nucleotides matching TRBD2. The V gene end was trimmed by 6 bases and the J gene end by 2 bases; junction bases not matched to a gene: 6. Germline V CDR1 and CDR2: SGHRS, YFSETQ. CDR3 length equals 16 residues. CDR3 coding DNA: TGCGCCAGCACCAAGACTAGCGGGGTCAACACCGGGGAGCTGTTTTTT. Encoded protein: CASTKTSGVNTGELFF.

The V call is TRBV4-1, the J call TRBJ2-6; 10 nucleotides align to TRBD1. Losses at the gene ends were 4 bases for V and 3 bases for J; bases not matched to a gene: 6. The CDR3 covers 17 residues. Germline CDR1 MGHRA, CDR2 YSYEKL. The CDR3 nucleotides are TGCGCCAGCAGCCGGGGACAGGGGAGCTTTGGGGCCAACGTCCTGACTTTC. Protein sequence: CASSRGQGSFGANVLTF.

The J gene is TRBJ2-5, the V gene TRBV11-2; 7 bases match TRBD2. Germline-derived CDR1 and CDR2 are SGHAT and FQNNGV. With V trimmed by 8 bases and J by 6 bases, 6 bases remained unmatched. The CDR3 is 12 residues long. CDR3 sequence (DNA): TGTGCCAGCGGGGGGGTATTCCAGACCCAGTACTTC. Translated, it gives CASGGVFQTQYF.